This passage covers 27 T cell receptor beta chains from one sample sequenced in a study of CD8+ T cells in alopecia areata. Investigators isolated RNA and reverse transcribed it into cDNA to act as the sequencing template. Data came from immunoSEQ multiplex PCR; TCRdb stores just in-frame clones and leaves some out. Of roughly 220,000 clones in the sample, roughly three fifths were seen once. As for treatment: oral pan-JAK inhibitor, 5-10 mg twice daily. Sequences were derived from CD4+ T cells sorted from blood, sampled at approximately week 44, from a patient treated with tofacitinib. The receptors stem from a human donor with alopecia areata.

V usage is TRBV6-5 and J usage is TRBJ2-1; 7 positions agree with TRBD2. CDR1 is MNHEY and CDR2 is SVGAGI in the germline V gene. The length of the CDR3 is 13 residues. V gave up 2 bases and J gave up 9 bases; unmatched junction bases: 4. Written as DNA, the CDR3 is TGTGCCAGCAGTTACCCGACTAGCCCTGAGCAGTTCTTC. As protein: CASSYPTSPEQFF.

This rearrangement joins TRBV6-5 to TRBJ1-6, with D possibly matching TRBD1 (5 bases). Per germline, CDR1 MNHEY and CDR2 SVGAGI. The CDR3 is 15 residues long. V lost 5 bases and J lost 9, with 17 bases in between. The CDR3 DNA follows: TGTGCCAGCAGTCCGTGGACCGGGGGTGGTTCACCCCTCCACTTT. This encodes CASSPWTGGGSPLHF.

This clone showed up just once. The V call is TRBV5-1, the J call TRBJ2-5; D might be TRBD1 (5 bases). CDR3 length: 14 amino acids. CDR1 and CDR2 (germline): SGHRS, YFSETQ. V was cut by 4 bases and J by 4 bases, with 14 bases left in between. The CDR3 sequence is CASSPLGRVETQYF. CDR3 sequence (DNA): TGCGCCAGCAGCCCCCTCGGCAGGGTAGAGACCCAGTACTTC.

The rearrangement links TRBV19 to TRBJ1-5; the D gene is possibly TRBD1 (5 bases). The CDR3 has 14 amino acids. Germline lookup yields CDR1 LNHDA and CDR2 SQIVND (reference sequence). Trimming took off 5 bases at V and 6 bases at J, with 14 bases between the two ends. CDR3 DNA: TGTGCCAGTAGTTCCCTTTTCGGGGGTCAGCCCCAGCATTTT. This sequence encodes CASSSLFGGQPQHF.

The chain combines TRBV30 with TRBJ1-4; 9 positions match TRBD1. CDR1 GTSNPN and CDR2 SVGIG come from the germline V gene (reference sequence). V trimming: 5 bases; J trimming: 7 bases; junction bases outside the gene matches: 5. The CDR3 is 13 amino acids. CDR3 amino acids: CAWGQGLSEKLFF. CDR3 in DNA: TGTGCCTGGGGACAGGGGTTGAGTGAAAAACTGTTTTTT.

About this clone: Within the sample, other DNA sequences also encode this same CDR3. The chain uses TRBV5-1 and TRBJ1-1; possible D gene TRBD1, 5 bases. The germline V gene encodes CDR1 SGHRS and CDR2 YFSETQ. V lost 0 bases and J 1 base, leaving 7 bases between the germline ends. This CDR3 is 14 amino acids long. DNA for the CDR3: TGCGCCAGCAGCTTGGGGACAACGAACACTGAAGCTTTCTTT. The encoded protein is CASSLGTTNTEAFF. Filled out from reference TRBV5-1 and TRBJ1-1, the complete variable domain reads KAGVTQTPRYLIKTRGQQVTLSCSPISGHRSVSWYQQTPGQGLQFLFEYFSETQRNKGNFPGRFSGRQFSNSRSEMNVSTLELGDSALYLCASSLGTTNTEAFFGQGTRLTVV.

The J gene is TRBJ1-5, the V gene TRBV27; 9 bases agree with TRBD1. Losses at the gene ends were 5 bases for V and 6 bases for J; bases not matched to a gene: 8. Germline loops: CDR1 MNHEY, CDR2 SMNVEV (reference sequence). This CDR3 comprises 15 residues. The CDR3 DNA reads TGTGCCAGCAGTCCCCAGGGACAGGGTGGTCAGCCCCAGCATTTT. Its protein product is CASSPQGQGGQPQHF.

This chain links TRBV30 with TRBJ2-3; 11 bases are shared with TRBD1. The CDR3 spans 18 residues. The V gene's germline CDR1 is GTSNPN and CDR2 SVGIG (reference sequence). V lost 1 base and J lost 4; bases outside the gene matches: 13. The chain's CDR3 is CAWSASPRTGGFSDTQYF. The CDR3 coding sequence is TGTGCCTGGAGTGCTAGCCCGCGGACAGGGGGCTTCTCAGATACGCAGTATTTT.

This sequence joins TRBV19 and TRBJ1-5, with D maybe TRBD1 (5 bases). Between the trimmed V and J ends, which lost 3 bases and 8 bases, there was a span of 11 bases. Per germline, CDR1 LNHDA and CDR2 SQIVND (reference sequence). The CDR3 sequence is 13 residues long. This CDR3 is CASSIGTVEPQHF. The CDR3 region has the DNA TGTGCCAGTAGTATTGGGACCGTAGAGCCCCAGCATTTT.

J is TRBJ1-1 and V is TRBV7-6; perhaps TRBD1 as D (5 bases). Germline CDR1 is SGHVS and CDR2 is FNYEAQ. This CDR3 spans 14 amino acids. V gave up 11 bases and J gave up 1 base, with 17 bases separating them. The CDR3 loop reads CAGRGQEQNTEAFF. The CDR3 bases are TGTGCCGGGCGGGGCCAGGAACAGAACACTGAAGCTTTCTTT.

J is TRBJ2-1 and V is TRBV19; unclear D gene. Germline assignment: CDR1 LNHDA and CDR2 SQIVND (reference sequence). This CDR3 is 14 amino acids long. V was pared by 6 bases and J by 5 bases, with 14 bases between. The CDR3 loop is CASRSAPTNNEQFF. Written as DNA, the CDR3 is TGTGCCAGTAGGTCCGCTCCGACGAACAATGAGCAGTTCTTC. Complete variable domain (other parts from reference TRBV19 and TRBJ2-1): DGGITQSPKYLFRKEGQNVTLSCEQNLNHDAMYWYRQDPGQGLRLIYYSQIVNDFQKGDIAEGYSVSREKKESFPLTVTSAQKNPTAFYLCASRSAPTNNEQFFGPGTRLTVL.

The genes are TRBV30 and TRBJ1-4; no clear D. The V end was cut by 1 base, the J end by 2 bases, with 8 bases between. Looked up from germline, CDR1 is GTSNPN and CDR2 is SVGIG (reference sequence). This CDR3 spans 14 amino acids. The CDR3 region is CAWSAIGTNEKLFF. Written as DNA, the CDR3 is TGTGCCTGGAGTGCAATCGGTACTAATGAAAAACTGTTTTTT.

The CDR3 DNA reads TGCGCCAGCAGCTCCAAGGTGGACTATGGCTACACCTTC. Its protein product is CASSSKVDYGYTF. This chain connects TRBV5-1 to TRBJ1-2; D call uncertain. Germline CDR1 and CDR2: SGHRS and YFSETQ. Trimming pared 3 bases from V and 3 bases from J, leaving 9 bases between. The CDR3 length is 13 residues.

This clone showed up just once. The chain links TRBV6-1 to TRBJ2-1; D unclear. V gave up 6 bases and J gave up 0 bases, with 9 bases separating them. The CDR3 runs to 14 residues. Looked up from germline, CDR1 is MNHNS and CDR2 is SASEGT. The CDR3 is CASSPVSSYNEQFF. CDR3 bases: TGTGCCAGCAGCCCCGTTAGCTCCTACAATGAGCAGTTCTTC.

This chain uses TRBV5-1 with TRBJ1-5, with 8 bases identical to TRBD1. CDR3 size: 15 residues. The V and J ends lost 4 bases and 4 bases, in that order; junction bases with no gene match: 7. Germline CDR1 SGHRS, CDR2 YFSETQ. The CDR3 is CASSLTGGLNQPQHF. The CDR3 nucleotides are TGCGCCAGCAGCCTAACAGGGGGGCTAAATCAGCCCCAGCATTTT.

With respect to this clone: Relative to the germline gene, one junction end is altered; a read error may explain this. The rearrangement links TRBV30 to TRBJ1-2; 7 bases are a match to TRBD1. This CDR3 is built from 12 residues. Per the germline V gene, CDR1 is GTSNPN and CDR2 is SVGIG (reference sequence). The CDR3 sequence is CAWSVAHGQAFF. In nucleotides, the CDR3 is TGTGCCTGGAGTGTGGCCCACGGACAGGCCTTCTTC.

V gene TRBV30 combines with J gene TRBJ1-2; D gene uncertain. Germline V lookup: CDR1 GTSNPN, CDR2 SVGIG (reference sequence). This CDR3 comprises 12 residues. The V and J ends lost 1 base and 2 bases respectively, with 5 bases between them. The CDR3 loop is CAWSDSNYGYTF. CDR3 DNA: TGTGCCTGGAGTGACAGCAACTATGGCTACACCTTC.

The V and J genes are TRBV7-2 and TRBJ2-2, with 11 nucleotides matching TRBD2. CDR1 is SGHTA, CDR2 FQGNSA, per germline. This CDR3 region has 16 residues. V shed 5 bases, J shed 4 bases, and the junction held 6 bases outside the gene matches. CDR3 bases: TGTGCCAGCAGCCTTAGCGGGGGGGCAGTCACCGGGGAGCTGTTTTTT. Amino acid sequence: CASSLSGGAVTGELFF.

This chain's CDR3 is CASSSGTAASAYGYTF. DNA of the CDR3: TGTGCCAGCAGTTCCGGGACAGCCGCCTCCGCCTATGGCTACACCTTC. This chain links TRBV27 with TRBJ1-2; 7 nucleotides align to TRBD1. In germline, CDR1 is MNHEY, CDR2 SMNVEV (reference sequence). With 4 bases clipped from V and 4 bases from J, the junction kept 12 bases outside the gene matches. There are 16 residues in the CDR3.

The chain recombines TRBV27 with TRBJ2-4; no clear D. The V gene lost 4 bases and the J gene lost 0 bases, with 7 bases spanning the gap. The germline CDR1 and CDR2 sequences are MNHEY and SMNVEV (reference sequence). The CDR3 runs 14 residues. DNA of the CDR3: TGTGCCAGCAGTTCGGCCTTAGCCAAAAACATTCAGTACTTC. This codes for CASSSALAKNIQYF.

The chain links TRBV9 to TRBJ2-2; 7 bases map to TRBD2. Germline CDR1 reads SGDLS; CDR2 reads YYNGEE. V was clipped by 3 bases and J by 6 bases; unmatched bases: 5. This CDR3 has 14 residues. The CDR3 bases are TGTGCCAGCAGCGCAGCGGGGTTACCCGGGGAGCTGTTTTTT. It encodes CASSAAGLPGELFF. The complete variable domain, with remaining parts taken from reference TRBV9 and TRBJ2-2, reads DSGVTQTPKHLITATGQRVTLRCSPRSGDLSVYWYQQSLDQGLQFLIQYYNGEERAKGNILERFSAQQFPDLHSELNLSSLELGDSALYFCASSAAGLPGELFFGEGSRLTVL.

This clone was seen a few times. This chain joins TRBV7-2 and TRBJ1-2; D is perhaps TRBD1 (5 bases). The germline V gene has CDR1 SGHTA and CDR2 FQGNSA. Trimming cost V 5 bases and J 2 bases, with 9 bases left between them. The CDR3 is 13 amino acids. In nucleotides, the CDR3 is TGTGCCAGCAGCGAAGGGGTAAACTATGGCTACACCTTC. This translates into CASSEGVNYGYTF.

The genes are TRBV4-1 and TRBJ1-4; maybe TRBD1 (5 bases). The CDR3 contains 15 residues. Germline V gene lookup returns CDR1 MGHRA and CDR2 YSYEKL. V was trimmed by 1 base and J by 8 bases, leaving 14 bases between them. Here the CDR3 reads CASSQGQGRGEKLFF. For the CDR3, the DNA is TGCGCCAGCAGCCAAGGGCAGGGACGAGGAGAAAAACTGTTTTTT.

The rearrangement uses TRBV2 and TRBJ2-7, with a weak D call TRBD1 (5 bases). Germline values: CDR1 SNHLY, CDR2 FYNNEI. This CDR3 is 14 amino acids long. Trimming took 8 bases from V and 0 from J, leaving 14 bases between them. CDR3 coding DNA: TGTGCCAGCGCGACGTCGGACATCTCCTACGAGCAGTACTTC. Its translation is CASATSDISYEQYF.

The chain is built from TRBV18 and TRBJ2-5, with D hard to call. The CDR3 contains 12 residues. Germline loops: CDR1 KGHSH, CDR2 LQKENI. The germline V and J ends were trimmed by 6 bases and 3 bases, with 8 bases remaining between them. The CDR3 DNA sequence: TGTGCCAGCTCGCAAAACAAAGAGACCCAGTACTTC. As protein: CASSQNKETQYF.

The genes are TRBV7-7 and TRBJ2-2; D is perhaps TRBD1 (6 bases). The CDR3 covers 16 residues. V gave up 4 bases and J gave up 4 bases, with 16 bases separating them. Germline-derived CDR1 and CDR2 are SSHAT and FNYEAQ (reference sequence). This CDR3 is CASSSLPRGSTGELFF. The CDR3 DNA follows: TGTGCCAGCAGCTCTCTTCCCAGGGGATCCACCGGGGAGCTGTTTTTT.

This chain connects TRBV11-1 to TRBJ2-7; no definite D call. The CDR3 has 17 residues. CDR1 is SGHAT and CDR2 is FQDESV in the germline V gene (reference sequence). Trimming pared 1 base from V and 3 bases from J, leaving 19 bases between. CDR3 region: CASSLVGAYSPFYEQYF. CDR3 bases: TGTGCCAGCAGCTTAGTAGGAGCCTACTCACCATTCTACGAGCAGTACTTC.